The next 19 T cell receptor beta chains were all read from a single sample in a study of T cells in Graves' hyperthyroidism and ophthalmopathy. There were TCR beta CDR3 regions amplified from RNA transcripts. TCR CDR3 regions were first amplified by RT-PCR with HTBI primers. TCRdb fed the multiplex PCR reads into MiXCR, producing one record per CDR3 protein. Among about 200,000 distinct CDR3 sequences listed, around 18% were seen once. The specimen sequenced was blood. All receptors derive from a man aged 40-49 years with Graves' hyperthyroidism.

This clonotype was observed many times. This chain joins TRBV10-3 and TRBJ2-7; D is possibly TRBD1 or TRBD2 (5 bases each). This CDR3 region has 11 residues. The germline V gene encodes CDR1 ENHRY and CDR2 SYGVKD. The V end was cut by 10 bases, the J end by 7 bases, with 14 bases between. CDR3 sequence reads: CATLGVGEQYF. As DNA, the CDR3 is TGTGCCACCCTGGGGGTCGGAGAGCAGTACTTC.

This clonotype turned up a few times. As DNA, the CDR3 is TGTGCCAGCAGAATTGACAGAGACACTGAAGCTTTCTTT. Translation gives CASRIDRDTEAFF. The chain is built from TRBV6-1 and TRBJ1-1; D might be TRBD1 (5 bases). V was shortened by 6 bases and J by 3 bases, with 11 bases between the two germline ends. The CDR3 consists of 13 residues. CDR1 MNHNS and CDR2 SASEGT come from the germline V gene.

The chain carries TRBV5-1 and TRBJ1-2; 10 nucleotides line up with TRBD1. Per the germline V gene, CDR1 is SGHRS and CDR2 is YFSETQ. This CDR3 contains 15 residues. Trimming at V came to 4 bases and at J to 3 bases, leaving 6 bases not matched to a gene. CDR3 amino acids: CASSIGTGADYGYTF. CDR3 DNA: TGCGCCAGCAGCATAGGGACAGGGGCGGACTATGGCTACACCTTC.

This clonotype was seen ten or more times. The CDR3 DNA is TGTGCCTGGAACCGGGACACTGGCTCCTACGAGCAGTACTTC. It is translated as CAWNRDTGSYEQYF. The gene calls are TRBV30 and TRBJ2-7; weak D call: TRBD1 (6 bases). V gave up 4 bases and J gave up 0 bases, with 13 bases separating them. This CDR3 comprises 14 residues. The germline V gene has CDR1 GTSNPN and CDR2 SVGIG (reference sequence). Looking up the rest from reference TRBV30 and TRBJ2-7 gives the full variable domain: SQTIHQWPATLVQPVGSPLSLECTVEGTSNPNLYWYRQAAGRGLQLLFYSVGIGQISSEVPQNLSASRPQDRQFILSSKKLLLSDSGFYLCAWNRDTGSYEQYFGPGTRLTVT.

This chain uses TRBV19 with TRBJ2-7; a possible D gene is TRBD1 (5 bases). Germline values: CDR1 LNHDA, CDR2 SQIVND (reference sequence). V lost 7 bases and J 2 bases, leaving 6 bases between the germline ends. The CDR3 loop spans 11 amino acids. CDR3 sequence: CASKTAYEQYF. As DNA, the CDR3 is TGTGCCAGTAAGACAGCCTACGAGCAGTACTTC.

This clonotype has ten or more counts. This chain connects TRBV15 to TRBJ2-5; TRBD2 agrees at 11 bases. Germline V lookup: CDR1 LNHNV, CDR2 YYDKDF (reference sequence). With 4 bases clipped from V and 1 base from J, the junction kept 5 bases outside the gene matches. The CDR3 covers 16 residues. CDR3 in DNA: TGTGCCACCAGCATAGGACTAGCGGGCCTCCAAGAGACCCAGTACTTC. It yields the protein CATSIGLAGLQETQYF.

In its sample, this clonotype was seen many times. The chain uses TRBV10-2 and TRBJ1-2, with TRBD1 matching 11 bases. V was clipped by 3 bases and J by 4 bases; unmatched bases: 7. The CDR3 length is 16 residues. Germline loops: CDR1 WSHSY, CDR2 SAAADI. The CDR3 region is CASSDRTGGEGYGYTF. The CDR3 nucleotides are TGCGCCAGCAGTGATCGGACAGGGGGCGAAGGCTATGGCTACACCTTC.

This clonotype occurred many times. V usage is TRBV27 and J usage is TRBJ1-5; D is undetermined. V lost 10 bases and J lost 1, with 11 bases in between. The CDR3 totals 13 residues. Germline lookup yields CDR1 MNHEY and CDR2 SMNVEV (reference sequence). CDR3 DNA sequence: TGTGCCATCCGGGCGGGGAGCAATCAGCCCCAGCATTTT. Encoded protein: CAIRAGSNQPQHF.

The rearrangement uses TRBV10-2 and TRBJ1-3, with D hard to call. The CDR3 has 13 residues. V lost 2 bases, J lost 2 bases, and 4 bases lay in between. Germline V lookup: CDR1 WSHSY, CDR2 SAAADI. The CDR3 loop reads CASSEGTGNTIYF. CDR3 DNA: TGCGCCAGCAGTGAGGGAACTGGAAACACCATATATTTT.

At least ten counts were recorded for this clonotype. The rearrangement links TRBV20-1 to TRBJ2-2; D may correspond to TRBD1 or TRBD2 (5 bases each). Germline-derived CDR1 and CDR2 are DFQATT and SNEGSKA (reference sequence). V was cut by 2 bases and J by 6 bases, with 13 bases left in between. CDR3 length equals 14 residues. The CDR3 loop reads CSARRGTGPGELFF. The CDR3 DNA sequence: TGCAGTGCTAGAAGAGGGACGGGGCCCGGGGAGCTGTTTTTT.

This clonotype was seen at least ten times. The chain combines TRBV12-3 or TRBV12-4 with TRBJ2-7; 12 bases map to TRBD2. After removal of 8 bases from V and 3 bases from J, the junction contained 2 bases not matched to a gene. The CDR3 sequence is 13 residues long. CDR3 in amino acids: CASLAGGLYEQYF. The CDR3 DNA follows: TGTGCCAGCCTAGCGGGGGGGCTCTACGAGCAGTACTTC.

This clonotype was recorded many times. The chain links TRBV28 to TRBJ2-3; 9 nucleotides match TRBD2. Unmatched junction bases numbered 11, after V lost 3 bases and J lost 1 base. In germline, CDR1 is MDHEN, CDR2 SYDVKM. The CDR3 sequence is 18 residues long. For the CDR3, the DNA is TGTGCCAGCAGTTTTCCCGCGGGGGGGTTATGGGGCACAGATACGCAGTATTTT. This encodes CASSFPAGGLWGTDTQYF.

The gene calls are TRBV7-2 and TRBJ1-1; the D is unclear. The CDR3 length is 14 residues. Germline loops: CDR1 SGHTA, CDR2 FQGNSA. The V end was cut by 2 bases, the J end by 7 bases, with 14 bases between. CDR3 loop: CASSLSLGVNEAFF. CDR3 nucleotide sequence: TGTGCCAGCAGCTTATCATTGGGCGTTAATGAAGCTTTCTTT.

There are many counts of this clonotype. The chain has TRBV18 and TRBJ2-7; D ambiguous. Germline V gene data show CDR1 as KGHSH and CDR2 as LQKENI. Trimming left V 1 base short and J 6 bases short, with 7 bases between. This CDR3 has 12 residues. This chain's CDR3 is CASSPQGGEQYF. The CDR3, as DNA: TGTGCCAGCTCACCACAGGGCGGCGAGCAGTACTTC.

This clonotype has a count of ten or more. The CDR3 loop is CASSFHPTASEQFF. The CDR3 DNA is TGTGCCAGCAGCTTCCACCCCACAGCCTCGGAGCAGTTCTTC. The chain links TRBV7-8 to TRBJ2-1; no firm D call. CDR1 is SGHVS, CDR2 FQNEAQ, per germline. V was trimmed by 3 bases and J by 10 bases, leaving 16 bases between them. The CDR3 extends over 14 amino acids.

This clonotype was picked up a small number of times. The rearrangement joins TRBV20-1 to TRBJ1-5; D unresolved. The CDR3 loop spans 12 amino acids. V was trimmed by 4 bases and J by 2 bases, leaving 6 bases between them. The germline V gene encodes CDR1 DFQATT and CDR2 SNEGSKA (reference sequence). CDR3 region: CSATGRNQPQHF. CDR3 DNA: TGCAGTGCTACAGGACGCAATCAGCCCCAGCATTTT.

The chain links TRBV24-1 to TRBJ2-3; unclear D gene. Germline loops: CDR1 KGHDR, CDR2 SFDVKD. V lost 6 bases to trimming and J lost 9 bases, with 9 bases between them. CDR3 length: 11 amino acids. DNA of the CDR3: TGTGCCACCAGTCACGCTGAAACGCAGTATTTT. It yields the protein CATSHAETQYF.

This clonotype was counted a few times. The rearrangement links TRBV20-1 to TRBJ2-3; 12 bases fit TRBD2. The CDR3 runs to 14 residues. Trimming removed 3 bases from V and 5 bases from J; junction bases left unmatched: 3. Germline V gives CDR1 DFQATT, CDR2 SNEGSKA (reference sequence). The CDR3, as DNA: TGCAGTGCTAGCCTAGCGGGGGGGCAAGATACGCAGTATTTT. Residues: CSASLAGGQDTQYF.

This clonotype was seen more than once but under ten times. The gene calls are TRBV6-2 or TRBV6-3 and TRBJ1-1, with 7 bases identical to TRBD1. Unmatched junction bases numbered 5, after V lost 6 bases and J lost 1 base. The CDR3 length is 14 residues. CDR1 MNHEY and CDR2 SVGEGT come from the germline V gene. The CDR3 here is CASRIGTANTEAFF. CDR3 nucleotide sequence: TGTGCCAGCAGGATTGGGACAGCGAACACTGAAGCTTTCTTT.